These 3 T cell receptor beta chains share one sample of origin, sequenced in a study of blood T cells in healthy people across ages. Together with a sample-barcoded 5' primer, a J-beta primer mix was included in a second PCR lasting about 6 to 12 cycles. Via MiXCR, TCRdb re-called the 5' RACE reads, giving one row per CDR3 protein. The sample yields 1.5 million or so distinct CDR3 sequences, around two fifths seen once. The sample was blood. The receptors derive from a young woman in good health.

The chain is built from TRBV5-1 and TRBJ2-3; 8 nucleotides agree with TRBD2. J gave up 5 bases and V 4 bases, and 18 bases lay outside the gene matches. The CDR3 runs to 18 residues. The germline V gene encodes CDR1 SGHRS and CDR2 YFSETQ. The CDR3 protein is CASSPWGSGMLFRDTQYF. The CDR3 DNA follows: TGCGCCAGCAGCCCGTGGGGTAGCGGGATGTTGTTCAGAGATACGCAGTATTTT.

The chain recombines TRBV7-2 with TRBJ2-6; 8 nucleotides align to TRBD1. Germline trimming cut 4 bases from V and 0 bases from J; bases unmatched to any gene: 5. Germline V CDR1 and CDR2: SGHTA, FQGNSA. The CDR3 is made up of 17 amino acids. The chain's CDR3 is CASSSGQGFSGANVLTF. The CDR3 nucleotides read TGTGCCAGCAGCTCCGGACAGGGCTTCTCTGGGGCCAACGTCCTGACTTTC.

This rearrangement joins TRBV30 to TRBJ1-6; D is uncertain. Deletions cut 5 bases from V and 4 bases from J, with 9 bases between. The CDR3 is 13 amino acids. Germline lookup yields CDR1 GTSNPN and CDR2 SVGIG (reference sequence). The CDR3 DNA follows: TGTGCCTGGGAACCCGAGTATAATTCACCCCTCCACTTT. Translated: CAWEPEYNSPLHF.